This T cell receptor (beta chain) was identified in a study of Graves' ophthalmopathy and Graves' hyperthyroidism. Notes on the study in general: In blood, most expanded thyroid clonotypes above 0.001 frequency were also detected.

V lost 4 bases, J lost 6 bases, and 13 bases lay in between. CDR1 and CDR2 (germline): SQVTM, ANQGSEA. The CDR3 length is 13 residues. The PBMC fraction was derived from under 11 ml of fresh peripheral blood. From RNA, the CDR3 regions of TCR beta chains were amplified and sequenced. An initial RT-PCR round employing HTBI primers preceded a second-round multiplex PCR. MiXCR, applied by TCRdb to the multiplex PCR reads, yields one record per CDR3 protein. The table lists hundreds of thousands of distinct CDR3 sequences, about 22% of them singletons. This clonotype was detected ten times or more. Its antigen is unknown.

This rearrangement joins TRBV29-1 to TRBJ1-5, with D hard to call. What was sequenced was peripheral blood. This TCR was recovered from a woman between 45 and 65 years old with Graves' ophthalmopathy. The CDR3: CSVADARGQPQHF. The DNA of the CDR3 is TGCAGCGTTGCTGACGCGAGAGGTCAGCCCCAGCATTTT.